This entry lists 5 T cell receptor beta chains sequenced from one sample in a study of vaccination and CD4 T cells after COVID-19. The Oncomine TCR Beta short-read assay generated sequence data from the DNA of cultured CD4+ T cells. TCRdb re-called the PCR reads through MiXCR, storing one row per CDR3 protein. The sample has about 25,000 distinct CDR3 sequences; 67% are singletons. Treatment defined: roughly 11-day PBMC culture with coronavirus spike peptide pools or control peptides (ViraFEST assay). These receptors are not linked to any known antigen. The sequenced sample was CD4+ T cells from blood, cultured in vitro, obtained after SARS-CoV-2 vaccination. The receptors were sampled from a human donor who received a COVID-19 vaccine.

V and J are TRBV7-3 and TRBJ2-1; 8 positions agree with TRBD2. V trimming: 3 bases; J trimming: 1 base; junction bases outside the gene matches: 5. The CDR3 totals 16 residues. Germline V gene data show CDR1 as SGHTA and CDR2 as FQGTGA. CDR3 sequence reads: CASSLERGGSYNEQFF. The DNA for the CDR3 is TGTGCCAGCAGCTTGGAACGGGGGGGGTCCTACAATGAGCAGTTCTTC.

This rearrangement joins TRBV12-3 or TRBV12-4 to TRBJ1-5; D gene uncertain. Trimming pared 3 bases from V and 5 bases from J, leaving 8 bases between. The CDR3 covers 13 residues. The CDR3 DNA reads TGTGCCAGCAGTTTCGAGGGAGATCAGCCCCAGCATTTT. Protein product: CASSFEGDQPQHF.

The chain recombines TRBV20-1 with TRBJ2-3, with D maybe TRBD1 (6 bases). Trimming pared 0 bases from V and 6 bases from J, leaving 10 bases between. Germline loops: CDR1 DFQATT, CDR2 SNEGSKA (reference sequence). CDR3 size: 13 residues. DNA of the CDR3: TGCAGTGCTAGAGAAGGGACAAGCGATACGCAGTATTTT. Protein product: CSAREGTSDTQYF.

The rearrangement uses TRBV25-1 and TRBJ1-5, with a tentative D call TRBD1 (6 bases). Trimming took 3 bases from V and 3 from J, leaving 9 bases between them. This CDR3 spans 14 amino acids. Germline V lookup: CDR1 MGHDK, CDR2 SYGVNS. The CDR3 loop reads CASSEPGANQPQHF. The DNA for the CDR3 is TGTGCCAGCAGTGAGCCAGGGGCCAATCAGCCCCAGCATTTT.

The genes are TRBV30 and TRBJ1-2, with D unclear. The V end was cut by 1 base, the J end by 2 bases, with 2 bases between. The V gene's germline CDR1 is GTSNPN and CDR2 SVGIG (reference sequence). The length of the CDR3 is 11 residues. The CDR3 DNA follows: TGTGCCTGGAGTGGGAACTATGGCTACACCTTC. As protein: CAWSGNYGYTF.